Given below is one T cell receptor (beta chain) in context. Its antigen is unidentified. This sample stems from a study of T cell responses to AZD1222 COVID-19 vaccine. TCRdb keeps only in-frame clones here, not all; method: immunoSEQ multiplex PCR. The data contain some 130,000 clones, 80% to 90% of them singletons. Trimming cost V 4 bases and J 6 bases; bases outside gene matches: 10. This CDR3 comprises 16 residues. CDR1 and CDR2 (germline): MDHEN, SYDVKM. Broader study findings: It should be noted that donors were predominantly white British and more often female, and clonal diversity was possibly underestimated. Spike-specific TCRs gained breadth and depth after people received two AZD1222 doses. Along spike, vaccine-associated CD4 TCRs were found throughout, with dominance at 160-218 and 743-854. Repertoire collection took place solely once the T cell response had peaked.

The source was peripheral blood, collected on day 0 of AZD1222 vaccination. The clonotype originates from an adult in good health. The chain has TRBV28 and TRBJ2-1; 9 nucleotides agree with TRBD1. The CDR3 coding sequence is TGTGCCAGCAGTTCCCCGGGGACAGGGAAAGGCAATGAGCAGTTCTTC. Encoded protein: CASSSPGTGKGNEQFF.